This T cell receptor beta chain was retrieved from a study of tumor and adjacent non-tumor tissue in lung cancer. Study-wide context: The cohort had approximately 13 adenocarcinoma, a couple of squamous cell and 1 small cell patients. Aged roughly 30 to 76 years, patients included more than nine men and 4 or 5 women with stage I to III disease. The study, taken as a whole, reports: Significantly higher TCR diversity was found in tumor than normal lung. Tumor repertoires had a smaller top 100 clone share than normal lung.

The library came from three nested PCR rounds adapted from ARM-PCR protocols. One entry per CDR3 protein, called by TCRdb with MiXCR from the multiplex PCR reads. This table has 100,000 or so distinct CDR3 sequences, approximately 80% appearing once. As regards this clonotype: The antigen remains undetermined. Because the CDR3 is missing its conserved closing phenylalanine or tryptophan, this is likely a read error.

The CDR3 consists of 14 residues. The template was RNA from unsorted bulk tissue. The normal lung tissue was taken more than 3 cm from the tumor edge. The TCR comes from a man in his 60s with small cell lung cancer. V is TRBV12-3 or TRBV12-4 and J is TRBJ1-2; D gene uncertain. Sequenced material: distant non-tumor lung tissue. The CDR3 spells CASSFTYGNYVYTL. CDR3 nucleotides: TGTGCCAGCAGTTTTACGTACGGTAACTATGTCTACACCTTA.